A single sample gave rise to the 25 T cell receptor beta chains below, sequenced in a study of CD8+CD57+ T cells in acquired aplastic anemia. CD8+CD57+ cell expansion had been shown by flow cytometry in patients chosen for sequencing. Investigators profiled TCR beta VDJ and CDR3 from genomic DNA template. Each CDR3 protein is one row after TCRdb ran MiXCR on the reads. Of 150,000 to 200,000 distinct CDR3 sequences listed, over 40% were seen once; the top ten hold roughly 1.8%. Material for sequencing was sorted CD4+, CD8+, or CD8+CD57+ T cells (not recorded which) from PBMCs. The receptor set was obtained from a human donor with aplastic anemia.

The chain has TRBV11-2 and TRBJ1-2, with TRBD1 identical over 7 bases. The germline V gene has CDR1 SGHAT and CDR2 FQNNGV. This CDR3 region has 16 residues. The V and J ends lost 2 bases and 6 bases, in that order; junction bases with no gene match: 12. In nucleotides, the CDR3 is TGTGCCAGCAGCTTAACAGGATTCAGGGGGTACAATGGCTACACCTTC. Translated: CASSLTGFRGYNGYTF.

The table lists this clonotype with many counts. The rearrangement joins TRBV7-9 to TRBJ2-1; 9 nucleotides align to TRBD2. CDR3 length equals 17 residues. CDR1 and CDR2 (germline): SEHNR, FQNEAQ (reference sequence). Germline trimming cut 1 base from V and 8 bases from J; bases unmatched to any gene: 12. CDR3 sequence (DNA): TGTGCCAGCAGCTTAGACCCGAGCGGGGGGATGGGGGATGAGCAGTTCTTC. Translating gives CASSLDPSGGMGDEQFF.

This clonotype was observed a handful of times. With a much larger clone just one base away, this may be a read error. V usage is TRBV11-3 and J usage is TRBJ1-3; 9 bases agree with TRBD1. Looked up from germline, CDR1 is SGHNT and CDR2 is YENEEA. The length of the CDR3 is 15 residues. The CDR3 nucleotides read TGTGCCAGCAGTCCGGGACAGGGACCTGGAAGCACCATATATTTT. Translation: CASSPGQGPGSTIYF.

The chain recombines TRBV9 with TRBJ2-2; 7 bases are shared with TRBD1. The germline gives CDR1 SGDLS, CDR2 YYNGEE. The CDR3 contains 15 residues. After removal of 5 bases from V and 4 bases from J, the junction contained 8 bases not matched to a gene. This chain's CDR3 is CASSADRVGTGELFF. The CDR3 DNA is TGTGCCAGCAGTGCAGACAGGGTGGGCACCGGGGAGCTGTTTTTT.

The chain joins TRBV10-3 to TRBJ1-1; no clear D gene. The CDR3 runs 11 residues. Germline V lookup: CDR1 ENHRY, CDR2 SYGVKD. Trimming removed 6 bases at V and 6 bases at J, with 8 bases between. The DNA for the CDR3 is TGTGCCATCAGGACAAATTCTGAAGCTTTCTTT. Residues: CAIRTNSEAFF.

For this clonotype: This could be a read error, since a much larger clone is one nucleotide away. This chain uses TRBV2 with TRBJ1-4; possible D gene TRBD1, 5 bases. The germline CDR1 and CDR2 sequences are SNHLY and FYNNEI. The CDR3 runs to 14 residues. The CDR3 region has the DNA TGTGCCACCGTCGAGGGGACGGCTAATGGAAAACTGTTTTTT. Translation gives CATVEGTANGKLFF.

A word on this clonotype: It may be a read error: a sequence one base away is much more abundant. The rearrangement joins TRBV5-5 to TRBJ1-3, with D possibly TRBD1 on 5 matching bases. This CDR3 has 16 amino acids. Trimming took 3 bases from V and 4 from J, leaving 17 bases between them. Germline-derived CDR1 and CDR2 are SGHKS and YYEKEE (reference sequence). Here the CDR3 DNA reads TGTGCCAGCAGCTCAGGGAGGGGAAGCTTCGGAAACACCATATATTTT. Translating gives CASSSGRGSFGNTIYF.

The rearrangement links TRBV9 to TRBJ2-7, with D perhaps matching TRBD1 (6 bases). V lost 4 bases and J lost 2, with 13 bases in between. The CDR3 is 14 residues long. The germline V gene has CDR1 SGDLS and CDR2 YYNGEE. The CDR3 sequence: CASSLGQFTYEQYF. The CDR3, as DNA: TGTGCCAGCAGCTTAGGACAGTTCACCTACGAGCAGTACTTC.

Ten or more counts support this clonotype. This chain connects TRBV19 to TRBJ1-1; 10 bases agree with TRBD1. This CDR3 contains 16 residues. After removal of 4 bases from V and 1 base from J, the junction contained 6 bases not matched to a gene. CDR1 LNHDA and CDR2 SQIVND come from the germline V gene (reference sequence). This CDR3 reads CASSRVGDRGNTEAFF. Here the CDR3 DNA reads TGTGCCAGTAGTAGGGTTGGGGACAGGGGGAACACTGAAGCTTTCTTT.

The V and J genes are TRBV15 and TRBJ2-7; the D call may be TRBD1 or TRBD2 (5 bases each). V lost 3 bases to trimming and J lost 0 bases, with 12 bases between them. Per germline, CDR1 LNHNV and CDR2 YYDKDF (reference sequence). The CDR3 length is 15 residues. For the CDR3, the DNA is TGTGCCACCAGCAGGGGACGACAGACCTCCTACGAGCAGTACTTC. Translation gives CATSRGRQTSYEQYF.

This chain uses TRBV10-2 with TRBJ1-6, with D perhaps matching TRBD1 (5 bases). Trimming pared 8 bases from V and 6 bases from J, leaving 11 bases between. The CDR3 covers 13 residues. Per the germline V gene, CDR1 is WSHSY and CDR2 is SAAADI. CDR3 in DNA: TGCGCCAGCCGGGACTCTATTAATTCACCCCTCCACTTT. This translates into CASRDSINSPLHF.

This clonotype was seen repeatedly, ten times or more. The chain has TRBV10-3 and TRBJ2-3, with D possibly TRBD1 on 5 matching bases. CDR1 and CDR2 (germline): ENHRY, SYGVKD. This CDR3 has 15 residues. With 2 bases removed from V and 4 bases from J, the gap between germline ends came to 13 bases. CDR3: CAISEVGAGPDTQYF. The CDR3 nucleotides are TGTGCCATCAGTGAGGTTGGGGCAGGGCCAGATACGCAGTATTTT.

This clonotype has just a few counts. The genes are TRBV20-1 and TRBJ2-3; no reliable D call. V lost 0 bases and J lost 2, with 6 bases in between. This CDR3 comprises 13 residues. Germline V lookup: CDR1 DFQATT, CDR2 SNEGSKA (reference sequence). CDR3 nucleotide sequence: TGCAGTGCTAGAGACCGCGTCACAGATACGCAGTATTTT. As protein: CSARDRVTDTQYF.

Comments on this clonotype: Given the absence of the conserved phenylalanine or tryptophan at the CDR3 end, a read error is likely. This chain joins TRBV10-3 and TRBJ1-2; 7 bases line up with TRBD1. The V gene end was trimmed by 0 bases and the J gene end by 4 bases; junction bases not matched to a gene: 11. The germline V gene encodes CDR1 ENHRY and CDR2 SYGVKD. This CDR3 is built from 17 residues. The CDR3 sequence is CAISESRQGGTSYGYTL. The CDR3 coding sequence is TGTGCCATCAGTGAGTCTCGACAGGGTGGAACCAGCTATGGCTACACCCTC.

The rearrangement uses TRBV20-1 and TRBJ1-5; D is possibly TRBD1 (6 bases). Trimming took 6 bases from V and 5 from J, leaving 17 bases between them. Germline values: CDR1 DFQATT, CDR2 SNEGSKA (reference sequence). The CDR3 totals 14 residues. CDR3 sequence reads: CSAKRGGRDQPQHF. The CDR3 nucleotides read TGCAGTGCAAAGAGGGGGGGGAGGGATCAGCCCCAGCATTTT.

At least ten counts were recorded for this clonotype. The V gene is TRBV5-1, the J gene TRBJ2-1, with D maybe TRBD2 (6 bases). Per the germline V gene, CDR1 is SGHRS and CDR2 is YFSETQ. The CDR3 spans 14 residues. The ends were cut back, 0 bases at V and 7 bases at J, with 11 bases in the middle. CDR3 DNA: TGCGCCAGCAGCTTGGCCCCGCGGGGTAATGAGCAGTTCTTC. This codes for CASSLAPRGNEQFF.

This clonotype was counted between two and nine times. CDR3 DNA sequence: TGTGCCATGGGGGGCAGCTCCTACGAGCAGTACTTC. Its protein is CAMGGSSYEQYF. The rearrangement uses TRBV10-3 and TRBJ2-7; the D call may be TRBD1 or TRBD2 (6 bases each). CDR1 and CDR2 from the germline V gene are ENHRY and SYGVKD. The CDR3 totals 12 residues. Trimming removed 9 bases at V and 0 bases at J, with 9 bases between.

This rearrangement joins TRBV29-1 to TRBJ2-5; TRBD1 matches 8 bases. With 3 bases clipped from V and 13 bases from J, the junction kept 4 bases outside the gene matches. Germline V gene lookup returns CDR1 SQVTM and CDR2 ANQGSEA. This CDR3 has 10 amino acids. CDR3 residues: CSVETGVSYF. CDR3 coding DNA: TGCAGCGTTGAGACAGGGGTCTCGTACTTC.

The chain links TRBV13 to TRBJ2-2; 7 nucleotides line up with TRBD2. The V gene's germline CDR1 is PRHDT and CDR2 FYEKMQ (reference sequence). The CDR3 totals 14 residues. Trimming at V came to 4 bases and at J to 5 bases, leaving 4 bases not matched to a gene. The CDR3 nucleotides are TGTGCCAGCAGCTCCGTCGGGGGGACCGGGGAGCTGTTTTTT. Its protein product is CASSSVGGTGELFF.

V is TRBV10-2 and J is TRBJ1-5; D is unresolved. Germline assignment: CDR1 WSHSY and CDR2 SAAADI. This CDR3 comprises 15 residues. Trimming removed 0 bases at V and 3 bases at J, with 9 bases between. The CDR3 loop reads CASSESGAANQPQHF. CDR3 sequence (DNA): TGCGCCAGCAGTGAGTCCGGAGCAGCCAATCAGCCCCAGCATTTT.

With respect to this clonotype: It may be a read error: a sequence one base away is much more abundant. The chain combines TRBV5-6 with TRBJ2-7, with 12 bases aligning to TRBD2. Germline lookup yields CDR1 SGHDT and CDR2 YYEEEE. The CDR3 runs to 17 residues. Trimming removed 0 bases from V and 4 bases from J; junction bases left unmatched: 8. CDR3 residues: CASSLETSGGLRYEQYF. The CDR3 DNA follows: TGTGCCAGCAGCTTGGAGACTAGCGGGGGCCTCAGGTACGAGCAGTACTTC.

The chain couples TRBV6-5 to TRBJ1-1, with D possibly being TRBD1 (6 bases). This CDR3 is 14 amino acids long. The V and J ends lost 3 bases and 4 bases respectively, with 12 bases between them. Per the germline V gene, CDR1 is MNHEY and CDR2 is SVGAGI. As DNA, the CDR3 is TGTGCCAGCAGTTATTCGGAGGGGGTCACTGAAGCTTTCTTT. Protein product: CASSYSEGVTEAFF.

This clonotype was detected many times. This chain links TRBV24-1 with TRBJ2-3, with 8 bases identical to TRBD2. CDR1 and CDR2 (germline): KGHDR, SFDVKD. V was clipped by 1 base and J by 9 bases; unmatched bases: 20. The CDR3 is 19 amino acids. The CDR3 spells CATSDLRDVSGLDIGTQYF. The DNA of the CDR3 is TGTGCCACCAGTGATTTAAGAGACGTTTCGGGACTAGACATAGGGACGCAGTATTTT.

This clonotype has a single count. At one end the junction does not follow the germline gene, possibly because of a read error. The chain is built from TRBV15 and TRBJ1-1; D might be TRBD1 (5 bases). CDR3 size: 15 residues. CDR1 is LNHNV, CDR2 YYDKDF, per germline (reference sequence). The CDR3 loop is CVTSRDSGRNTEAFF. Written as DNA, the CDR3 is TGTGTCACCAGCAGAGATTCAGGGCGGAACACTGAGGCTTTCTTT.

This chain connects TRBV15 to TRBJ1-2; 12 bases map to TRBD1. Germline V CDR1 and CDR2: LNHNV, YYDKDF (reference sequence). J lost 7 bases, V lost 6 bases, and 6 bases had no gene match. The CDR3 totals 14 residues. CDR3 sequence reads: CATSPRDRGLGYTF. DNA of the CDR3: TGTGCCACCAGTCCCCGGGACAGGGGGCTTGGCTACACCTTC. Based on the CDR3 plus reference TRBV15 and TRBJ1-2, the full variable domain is DAMVIQNPRYQVTQFGKPVTLSCSQTLNHNVMYWYQQKSSQAPKLLFHYYDKDFNNEADTPDNFQSRRPNTSFCFLDIRSPGLGDTAMYLCATSPRDRGLGYTFGSGTRLTVV.